This T cell receptor (beta chain) was observed in a study of blood T cell repertoires in COVID-19 (dated by TCRdb to 2019 to 2021). In the study overall: Samples from collaborators originated in the United States, Italy and Spain and spanned both the acute and convalescent phases of COVID-19. The prospective study material was composed of cDNA or gDNA derived from T cells, B-cell-depleted T cells, or PBMCs. Subjects who had been exposed to COVID-19, were actively infected with it, or had recovered from it provided the deeply sampled blood TCRbeta repertoires that made up the dataset. The repertoires were released in a freely available public database intended as a resource for research on the immune response to SARS-CoV-2. Samples were obtained from the ongoing ImmuneRACE study (first 160 participants) and from 1,254 subjects provided by 6 global collaborators. A de-identified subject ID, COVID-19 status, age in years and sex were almost always included in the sample metadata. Where HLA class I and class II types were available, the types were taken from metadata supplied by the sample provider, not from assay-based typing.

Whole blood was collected in K2EDTA tubes by collaborating institutions according to the institutions' own protocols. Collaborator samples were shipped for TCRbeta analysis as frozen whole blood, isolated PBMCs, or DNA extracted from either sample type. TCRbeta CDR3 regions were amplified from genomic DNA by means of the immunoSEQ Assay, a bias-controlled multiplex PCR. The paper's data handling went like this. Within the assay, amplification of reference gene primers was used to estimate how many nucleated cells each sample contained. To quantify the absolute abundance of each unique TCRbeta CDR3 rearrangement, sequence reads were collapsed and filtered. For each sample, productive Simpson clonality was calculated as the square root of Simpson's diversity index over productive rearrangements. Sourced from immuneACCESS, this table was stored by TCRdb with only in-frame sequences that have V and J called. A share of the clones is absent; for the studies checked, an unresolved V gene accounts for under half, and the remainder has no known explanation. V and J calls and clone size are as listed in that table; D and trimming were resolved from the DNA. The sample table contains some 150,000 clones; only one count was recorded for approximately 90% of them. The top ten hold around 2.5% of the sample.

General study outcomes and caveats: Clinical and demographic metadata were provided uncurated, with the amount varying by source and participant.

The CDR3 holds 12 amino acids from the cysteine to the phenylalanine. CDR3 DNA is the only sequence kept; it has 36 bases, read in frame from the first base. From the germline V gene (reference sequence), CDR1 is SGHNT and CDR2 is YYREEE. V and J are truncated by 2 bases and 3 bases respectively, leaving an intervening sequence of 5 bases. On this clone itself: Its cognate antigen has yet to be identified. Base qualities are missing; no much larger clone stands one base away.

The chain is made from TRBV5-4 and TRBJ1-1; the D segment cannot be called with confidence. Sequencing used peripheral blood. The origin of this receptor is an older woman with acute or convalescent COVID-19. The CDR3 region: CASSFFDTEAFF. The DNA sequence is as follows: TGTGCCAGCAGCTTCTTCGACACTGAAGCTTTCTTT.